This TCR beta chain appears in the sequencing data of a study of blood T cell repertoires in COVID-19. Study-level information: COVID-19 samples, acute and convalescent, were from the United States, Italy and Spain. PBMCs, B-cell-depleted T cells, or T cells provided the cDNA or gDNA that made up the material.

In the original workflow: The assay estimated nucleated cells by amplifying reference gene primers. Assay: immunoSEQ multiplex PCR; the TCRdb copy retains only in-frame clones and omits some. V, J and clone size reflect that table, while D and trimming were determined from the DNA. The data show about 24,000 clones, about 90% seen once. CDR3 length: 13 amino acids. Trimming cost V 5 bases and J 2 bases, with 12 bases left between them. CDR1 and CDR2 from the germline V gene are SQVTM and ANQGSEA. The receptor's source is a man aged 70-80 years with active COVID-19. J is TRBJ2-5 and V is TRBV29-1, with D possibly TRBD1 on 6 matching bases. Source material: peripheral blood. For the CDR3, the DNA is TGCAGCGTTAAAGGACAGCTACAAGAGACCCAGTACTTC. Its translation: CSVKGQLQETQYF.